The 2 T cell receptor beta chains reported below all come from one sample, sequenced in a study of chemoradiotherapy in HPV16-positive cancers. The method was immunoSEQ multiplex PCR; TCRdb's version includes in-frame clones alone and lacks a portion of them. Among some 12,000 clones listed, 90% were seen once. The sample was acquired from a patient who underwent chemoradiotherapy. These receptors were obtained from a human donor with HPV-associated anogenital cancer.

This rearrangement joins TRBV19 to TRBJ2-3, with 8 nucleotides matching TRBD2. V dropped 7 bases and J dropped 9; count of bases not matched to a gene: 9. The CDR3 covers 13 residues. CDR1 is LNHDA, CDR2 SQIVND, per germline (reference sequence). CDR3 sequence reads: CASTGWGTRTQYF. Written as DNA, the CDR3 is TGTGCCAGTACCGGGTGGGGGACTAGAACGCAGTATTTT.

DNA for the CDR3: TGTGCCAGCAGCTCGATACAGGGGCCCCTGAACACTGAAGCTTTCTTT. This gives the protein CASSSIQGPLNTEAFF. The V and J genes are TRBV11-2 and TRBJ1-1; 7 nucleotides match TRBD1. There are 16 residues in the CDR3. V trimming: 4 bases; J trimming: 0 bases; junction bases outside the gene matches: 8. Germline lookup yields CDR1 SGHAT and CDR2 FQNNGV.